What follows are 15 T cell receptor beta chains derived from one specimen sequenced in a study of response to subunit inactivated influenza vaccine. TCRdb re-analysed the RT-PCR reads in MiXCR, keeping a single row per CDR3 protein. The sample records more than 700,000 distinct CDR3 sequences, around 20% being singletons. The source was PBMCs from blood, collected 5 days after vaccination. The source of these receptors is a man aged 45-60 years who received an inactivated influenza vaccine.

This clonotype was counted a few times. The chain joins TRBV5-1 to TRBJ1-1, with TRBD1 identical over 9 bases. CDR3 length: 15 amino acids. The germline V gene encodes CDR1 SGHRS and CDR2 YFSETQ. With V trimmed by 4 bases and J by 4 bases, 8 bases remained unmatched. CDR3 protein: CASSVNPGQGTEAFF. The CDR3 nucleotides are TGCGCCAGCAGCGTTAATCCGGGACAGGGCACTGAAGCTTTCTTT.

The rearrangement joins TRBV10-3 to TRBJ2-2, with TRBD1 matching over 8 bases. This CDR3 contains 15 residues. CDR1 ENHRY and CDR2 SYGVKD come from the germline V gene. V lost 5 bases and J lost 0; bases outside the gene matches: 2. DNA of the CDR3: TGTGCCATCAGTCAGACAGGGGCGAACACCGGGGAGCTGTTTTTT. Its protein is CAISQTGANTGELFF.

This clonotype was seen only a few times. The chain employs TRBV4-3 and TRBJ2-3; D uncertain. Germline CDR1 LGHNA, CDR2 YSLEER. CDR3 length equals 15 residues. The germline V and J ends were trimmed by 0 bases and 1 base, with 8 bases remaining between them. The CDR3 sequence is CASSQDNFRTDTQYF. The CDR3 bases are TGCGCCAGCAGCCAAGATAACTTCCGCACAGATACGCAGTATTTT.

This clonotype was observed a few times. The CDR3 bases are TGCAGCGTCGCCGGGACAGGGACTTATGAGCAGTTCTTC. Amino acid sequence: CSVAGTGTYEQFF. The rearrangement links TRBV29-1 to TRBJ2-1; 9 bases match TRBD1. This CDR3 region has 13 residues. V shed 6 bases and J 8 bases; nucleotides not matched to a gene: 8. Germline loops: CDR1 SQVTM, CDR2 ANQGSEA.

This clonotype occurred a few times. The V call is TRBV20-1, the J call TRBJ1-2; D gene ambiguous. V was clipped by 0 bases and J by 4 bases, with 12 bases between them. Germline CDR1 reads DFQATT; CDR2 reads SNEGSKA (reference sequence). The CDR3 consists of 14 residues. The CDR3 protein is CSARDYDRLYGYTF. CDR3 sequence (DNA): TGCAGTGCTAGAGATTATGACCGCCTCTATGGCTACACCTTC.

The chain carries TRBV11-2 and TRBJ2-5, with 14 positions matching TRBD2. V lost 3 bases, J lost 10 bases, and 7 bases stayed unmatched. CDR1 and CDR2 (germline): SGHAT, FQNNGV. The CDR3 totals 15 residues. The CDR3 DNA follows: TGTGCCAGCAGCTTGCAGGGACTAGCGGGAGTCAACCAGTACTTC. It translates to CASSLQGLAGVNQYF. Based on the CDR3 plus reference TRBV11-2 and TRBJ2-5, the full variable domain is EAGVAQSPRYKIIEKRQSVAFWCNPISGHATLYWYQQILGQGPKLLIQFQNNGVVDDSQLPKDRFSAERLKGVDSTLKIQPAKLEDSAVYLCASSLQGLAGVNQYFGPGTRLLVL.

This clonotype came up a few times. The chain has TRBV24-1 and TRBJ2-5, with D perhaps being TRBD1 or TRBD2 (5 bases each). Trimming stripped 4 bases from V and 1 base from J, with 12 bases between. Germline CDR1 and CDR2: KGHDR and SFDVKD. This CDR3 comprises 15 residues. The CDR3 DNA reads TGTGCCACCAGTGACATGGGACCGATCCAAGAGACCCAGTACTTC. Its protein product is CATSDMGPIQETQYF.

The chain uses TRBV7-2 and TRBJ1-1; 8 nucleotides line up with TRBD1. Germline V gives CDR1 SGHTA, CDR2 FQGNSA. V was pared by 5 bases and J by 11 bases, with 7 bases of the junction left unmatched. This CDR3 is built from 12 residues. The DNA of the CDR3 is TGTGCCAGCAGCCCGGACAGGGAAAAGGCTTTCTTT. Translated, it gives CASSPDREKAFF. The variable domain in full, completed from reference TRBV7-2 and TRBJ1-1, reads GAGVSQSPSNKVTEKGKDVELRCDPISGHTALYWYRQSLGQGLEFLIYFQGNSAPDKSGLPSDRFSAERTGGSVSTLTIQRTQQEDSAVYLCASSPDREKAFFGQGTRLTVV.

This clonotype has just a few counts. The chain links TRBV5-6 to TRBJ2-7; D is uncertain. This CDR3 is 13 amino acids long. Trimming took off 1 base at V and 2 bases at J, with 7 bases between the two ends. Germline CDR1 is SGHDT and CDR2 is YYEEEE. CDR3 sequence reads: CASSLTPAYEQYF. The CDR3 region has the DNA TGTGCCAGCAGCTTGACCCCGGCCTACGAGCAGTACTTC. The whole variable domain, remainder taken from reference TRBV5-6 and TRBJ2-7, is DAGVTQSPTHLIKTRGQQVTLRCSPKSGHDTVSWYQQALGQGPQFIFQYYEEEERQRGNFPDRFSGHQFPNYSSELNVNALLLGDSALYLCASSLTPAYEQYFGPGTRLTVT.

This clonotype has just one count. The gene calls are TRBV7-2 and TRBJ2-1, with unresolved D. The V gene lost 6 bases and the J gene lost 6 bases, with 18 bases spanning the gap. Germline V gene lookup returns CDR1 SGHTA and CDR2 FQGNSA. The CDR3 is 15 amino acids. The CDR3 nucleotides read TGTGCCAGCAGTTTAATGTCAACTATGCCCAATGAGCAGTTCTTC. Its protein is CASSLMSTMPNEQFF.

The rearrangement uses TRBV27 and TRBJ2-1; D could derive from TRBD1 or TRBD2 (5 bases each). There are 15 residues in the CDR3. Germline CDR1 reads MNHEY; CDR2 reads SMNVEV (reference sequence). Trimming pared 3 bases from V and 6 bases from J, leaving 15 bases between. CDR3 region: CASSLGPWGSNEQFF. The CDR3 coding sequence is TGTGCCAGCAGTTTGGGACCTTGGGGGTCCAATGAGCAGTTCTTC.

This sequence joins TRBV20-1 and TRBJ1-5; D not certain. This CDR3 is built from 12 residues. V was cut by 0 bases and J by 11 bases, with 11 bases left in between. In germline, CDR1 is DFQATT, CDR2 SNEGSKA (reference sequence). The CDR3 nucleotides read TGCAGTGCTAGAGATCTTATCCAGTCCCAGCATTTT. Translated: CSARDLIQSQHF.

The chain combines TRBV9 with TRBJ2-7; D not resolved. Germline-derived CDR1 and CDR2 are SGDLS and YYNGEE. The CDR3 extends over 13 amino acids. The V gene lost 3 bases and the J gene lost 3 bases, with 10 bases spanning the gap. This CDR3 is CASSGPQSYEQYF. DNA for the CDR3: TGTGCCAGCAGCGGACCACAGAGCTACGAGCAGTACTTC.

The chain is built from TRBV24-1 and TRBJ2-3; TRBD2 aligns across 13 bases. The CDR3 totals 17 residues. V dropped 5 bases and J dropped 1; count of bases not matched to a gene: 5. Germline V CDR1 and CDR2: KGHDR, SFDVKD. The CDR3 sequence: CATSVPGTSGGTDTQYF. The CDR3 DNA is TGTGCCACCAGTGTCCCCGGGACTAGCGGGGGCACAGATACGCAGTATTTT.

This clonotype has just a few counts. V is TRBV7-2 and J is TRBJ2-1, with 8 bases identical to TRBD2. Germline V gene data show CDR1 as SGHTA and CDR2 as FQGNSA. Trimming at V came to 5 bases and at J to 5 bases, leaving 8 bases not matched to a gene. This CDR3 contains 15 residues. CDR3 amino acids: CASSAGGARDNEQFF. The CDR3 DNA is TGTGCCAGCAGCGCCGGGGGGGCCCGTGACAATGAGCAGTTCTTC.